This passage covers 7 T cell receptor beta chains from one sample sequenced in a study of cytomegalovirus exposure and HLA in healthy donors. 60 Vbeta and 13 Jbeta primers were used in PCR. The repertoire was sequenced with immunoSEQ multiplex PCR; TCRdb's copy has only in-frame clones and lacks some. The sample holds approximately 91,000 clones, approximately 77% seen once. The sequencing input was PBMCs. Receptors were obtained from a human donor in good health.

The chain is built from TRBV19 and TRBJ1-2; a possible D gene is TRBD1 (5 bases). Germline V gene lookup returns CDR1 LNHDA and CDR2 SQIVND (reference sequence). The V end lost 3 bases, the J end lost 4 bases, and 6 bases lay between the germline ends. The CDR3 has 12 amino acids. The CDR3 reads CASSMTVYGYTF. DNA for the CDR3: TGTGCCAGTAGTATGACAGTCTATGGCTACACCTTC.

This clone was counted between two and nine times. The chain uses TRBV19 and TRBJ1-1; possible D gene TRBD1, 5 bases. The V end lost 8 bases, the J end lost 4 bases, and 17 bases lay between the germline ends. Germline V CDR1 and CDR2: LNHDA, SQIVND (reference sequence). There are 14 residues in the CDR3. CDR3 in DNA: TGTGCCAGTGGGGGGAAAAGGGCAGGCACTGAAGCTTTCTTT. This sequence encodes CASGGKRAGTEAFF.

The gene calls are TRBV7-6 and TRBJ2-1; no reliable D call. Germline CDR1 and CDR2: SGHVS and FNYEAQ. V lost 2 bases and J lost 6, with 5 bases in between. The CDR3 extends over 12 amino acids. The chain's CDR3 is CASSLPGNEQFF. The CDR3 DNA is TGTGCCAGCAGCTTACCGGGCAATGAGCAGTTCTTC.

The rearrangement uses TRBV15 and TRBJ2-3; 8 positions match TRBD2. This CDR3 contains 16 residues. V shed 8 bases and J 1 base; nucleotides not matched to a gene: 11. CDR1 LNHNV and CDR2 YYDKDF come from the germline V gene (reference sequence). In nucleotides, the CDR3 is TGTGCCACCCAATTGAATAGCGGGATTCGCACAGATACGCAGTATTTT. As protein: CATQLNSGIRTDTQYF.

This clone appeared once. V gene TRBV5-1 combines with J gene TRBJ2-7, with 8 positions matching TRBD2. V gave up 0 bases and J gave up 0 bases; unmatched junction bases: 5. Germline V lookup: CDR1 SGHRS, CDR2 YFSETQ. The CDR3 loop spans 16 amino acids. As DNA, the CDR3 is TGCGCCAGCAGCTTGGGACTGGGACTAGTCTCCTACGAGCAGTACTTC. Translated, it gives CASSLGLGLVSYEQYF.

This clone was picked up one time. The chain recombines TRBV5-1 with TRBJ2-3; TRBD2 aligns across 9 bases. Germline CDR1 is SGHRS and CDR2 is YFSETQ. This CDR3 spans 15 amino acids. The V gene end was trimmed by 0 bases and the J gene end by 5 bases; junction bases not matched to a gene: 4. This CDR3 is CASSLDGTSRDTQYF. As DNA, the CDR3 is TGCGCCAGCAGCTTGGACGGGACTAGCCGAGATACGCAGTATTTT.

The rearrangement joins TRBV19 to TRBJ1-6; a weak D match, TRBD1 (5 bases). CDR3 length: 14 amino acids. In germline, CDR1 is LNHDA, CDR2 SQIVND (reference sequence). The V gene lost 3 bases and the J gene lost 4 bases, with 7 bases spanning the gap. CDR3 loop: CASSIDSYNSPLHF. The CDR3 DNA follows: TGTGCCAGTAGTATTGACAGTTATAATTCACCCCTCCACTTT.